Below, 21 T cell receptor beta chains from the same sample are listed, as sequenced in a study of T cells after yellow fever vaccination. MiXCR, applied by TCRdb to the 5' RACE reads, yields one record per CDR3 protein. Of a few hundred thousand distinct CDR3 sequences listed, about 4% are singletons. Sample: PBMCs, taken 5 days after the yellow fever booster vaccination. The receptors here all came from a man aged 18 to 35 who received the YFV17D yellow fever vaccine.

The chain joins TRBV6-5 to TRBJ1-1; D remains ambiguous. This CDR3 is 14 amino acids long. V lost 0 bases to trimming and J lost 5 bases, with 10 bases between them. Germline CDR1 and CDR2: MNHEY and SVGAGI. This chain's CDR3 is CASSYSAGRTEAFF. The CDR3 DNA reads TGTGCCAGCAGTTACTCTGCTGGGAGGACTGAAGCTTTCTTT.

CDR3 region: CASTITGTLGGYTF. DNA for the CDR3: TGTGCCAGCACCATCACCGGGACCTTAGGCGGCTACACCTTC. The chain combines TRBV7-9 with TRBJ1-2; D may be TRBD1 (5 bases). Germline V gene data show CDR1 as SEHNR and CDR2 as FQNEAQ (reference sequence). V gave up 7 bases and J gave up 8 bases, with 20 bases separating them. The CDR3 has 14 amino acids. Variable domain in full (rest from reference TRBV7-9 and TRBJ1-2): DTGVSQNPRHKITKRGQNVTFRCDPISEHNRLYWYRQTLGQGPEFLTYFQNEAQLEKSRLLSDRFSAERPKGSFSTLEIQRTEQGDSAMYLCASTITGTLGGYTFGSGTRLTVV.

This clonotype came up many times. The chain joins TRBV6-2 or TRBV6-3 to TRBJ1-1, with D maybe TRBD1 (5 bases). The CDR3 is made up of 12 amino acids. The V gene's germline CDR1 is MNHEY and CDR2 SVGEGT. V was clipped by 8 bases and J by 1 base, with 8 bases between them. The CDR3 sequence: CASGGWNTEAFF. The CDR3 nucleotides are TGTGCCAGCGGGGGATGGAACACTGAAGCTTTCTTT.

V usage is TRBV5-4 and J usage is TRBJ2-5; TRBD1 matches 8 bases. This CDR3 is 14 amino acids long. Germline loops: CDR1 SGHNT, CDR2 YYREEE (reference sequence). Trimming cost V 4 bases and J 1 base; bases outside gene matches: 3. The CDR3 DNA reads as TGTGCCAGCAGCAATCAGGGGGCCCAAGAGACCCAGTACTTC. Translated, it gives CASSNQGAQETQYF. Looking up the rest from reference TRBV5-4 and TRBJ2-5 gives the full variable domain: ETGVTQSPTHLIKTRGQQVTLRCSSQSGHNTVSWYQQALGQGPQFIFQYYREEENGRGNFPPRFSGLQFPNYSSELNVNALELDDSALYLCASSNQGAQETQYFGPGTRLLVL.

The rearrangement links TRBV6-2 or TRBV6-3 to TRBJ2-5, with 8 bases lining up with TRBD1. Germline lookup yields CDR1 MNHEY and CDR2 SVGEGT. The CDR3 has 15 residues. Germline trimming cut 2 bases from V and 7 bases from J; bases unmatched to any gene: 9. CDR3 bases: TGTGCCAGCAGTTACCGGACAGGGCAACGCGGGACCCAGTACTTC. Encoded protein: CASSYRTGQRGTQYF.

This clonotype was found a few times. This CDR3 reads CASRGTGGVQETQYF. The CDR3 coding sequence is TGTGCCAGCAGGGGGACAGGGGGCGTACAAGAGACCCAGTACTTC. The genes are TRBV6-1 and TRBJ2-5; 12 positions match TRBD1. V shed 6 bases, J shed 2 bases, and the junction held 4 bases outside the gene matches. The CDR3 has 15 amino acids. Germline CDR1 MNHNS, CDR2 SASEGT.

The CDR3 DNA follows: TGTGCCAGCAGCTTAGGGGGGACAGGGGGCGCGGAGGAGCAGTACTTC. Translated: CASSLGGTGGAEEQYF. This chain connects TRBV7-6 to TRBJ2-7, with TRBD1 matching 12 bases. Trimming took 1 base from V and 7 from J; bases not matched to a gene: 8. The CDR3 length is 16 residues. Germline values: CDR1 SGHVS, CDR2 FNYEAQ.

This clonotype has a count of ten or more. V usage is TRBV5-1 and J usage is TRBJ2-5, with 11 positions matching TRBD1. The germline gives CDR1 SGHRS, CDR2 YFSETQ. Trimming cost V 4 bases and J 4 bases; bases outside gene matches: 6. The CDR3 spans 15 residues. The chain's CDR3 is CASSGGQGALETQYF. The CDR3 nucleotides are TGCGCCAGCAGCGGCGGACAGGGGGCATTAGAGACCCAGTACTTC. Together with reference TRBV5-1 and TRBJ2-5, the CDR3 gives the full variable domain: KAGVTQTPRYLIKTRGQQVTLSCSPISGHRSVSWYQQTPGQGLQFLFEYFSETQRNKGNFPGRFSGRQFSNSRSEMNVSTLELGDSALYLCASSGGQGALETQYFGPGTRLLVL.

CDR3 sequence reads: CASSQDDRIAFNQPQHF. The CDR3 nucleotides are TGCGCCAGCAGCCAAGATGACCGAATAGCTTTCAATCAGCCCCAGCATTTT. The chain employs TRBV4-1 and TRBJ1-5; D remains ambiguous. The V gene lost 0 bases and the J gene lost 3 bases, with 15 bases spanning the gap. CDR3 length: 17 residues. Germline lookup yields CDR1 MGHRA and CDR2 YSYEKL.

This clonotype was found a few times. This chain links TRBV20-1 with TRBJ2-1; possibly TRBD1 for D (5 bases). The CDR3 has 15 amino acids. V lost 5 bases and J 0 bases, leaving 14 bases between the germline ends. From germline, CDR1 is DFQATT and CDR2 SNEGSKA (reference sequence). The CDR3 nucleotides read TGCAGTGCTGTTCATCAGGGAATCTCCTACAATGAGCAGTTCTTC. Translating it yields CSAVHQGISYNEQFF.

A few counts support this clonotype. V is TRBV6-5 and J is TRBJ2-5; D is unclear. V lost 6 bases and J 8 bases, leaving 10 bases between the germline ends. The CDR3 runs to 11 residues. CDR1 MNHEY and CDR2 SVGAGI come from the germline V gene. This CDR3 reads CASRAVDTQYF. The CDR3, as DNA: TGTGCCAGCAGGGCGGTGGATACCCAGTACTTC.

This clonotype showed up just a few times. The chain is built from TRBV28 and TRBJ2-3, with 7 nucleotides matching TRBD2. Germline values: CDR1 MDHEN, CDR2 SYDVKM. The CDR3 consists of 19 residues. The trim removed 1 base at V and 0 bases at J, leaving 13 bases unmatched. The CDR3: CASSLYPPLSGASTDTQYF. CDR3 nucleotide sequence: TGTGCCAGCAGTTTATACCCCCCCCTCAGCGGGGCTAGCACAGATACGCAGTATTTT.

This clonotype was counted between two and nine times. This chain joins TRBV12-3 or TRBV12-4 and TRBJ2-1, with a tentative D call TRBD2 (6 bases). Trimming removed 0 bases from V and 3 bases from J, with 12 bases in between. The CDR3 runs 16 residues. The CDR3 DNA reads TGTGCCAGCAGTTTAGCACTGACTAGTTTCTACAATGAGCAGTTCTTC. It is translated as CASSLALTSFYNEQFF.

This clonotype came up a few times. V and J are TRBV5-1 and TRBJ2-5; D remains ambiguous. There are 14 residues in the CDR3. Germline V CDR1 and CDR2: SGHRS, YFSETQ. Trimming pared 3 bases from V and 5 bases from J, leaving 14 bases between. CDR3 in DNA: TGCGCCAGCAGCTCCGGACGCCAGCCGGAGACCCAGTACTTC. Its protein is CASSSGRQPETQYF.

J is TRBJ1-6 and V is TRBV4-3, with D maybe TRBD1 (5 bases). The CDR3 contains 17 residues. The V and J ends lost 3 bases and 10 bases respectively, with 22 bases between them. CDR1 and CDR2 from the germline V gene are LGHNA and YSLEER. CDR3 coding DNA: TGCGCCAGCAGCCAGGTACCAGACGGAACAGGAGGCTCACCCCTCCACTTT. Its protein product is CASSQVPDGTGGSPLHF.

The chain couples TRBV12-3 or TRBV12-4 to TRBJ2-5, with TRBD2 identical over 12 bases. V trimming: 6 bases; J trimming: 1 base; junction bases outside the gene matches: 3. The CDR3 extends over 15 amino acids. This CDR3 reads CASSQLAGGQETQYF. The CDR3 DNA sequence: TGTGCCAGCAGCCAACTAGCGGGGGGCCAAGAGACCCAGTACTTC.

This clonotype was counted ten times or more. J is TRBJ2-3 and V is TRBV9, with 7 bases matching TRBD1. V was pared by 1 base and J by 11 bases, with 13 bases of the junction left unmatched. There are 15 residues in the CDR3. Germline CDR1 is SGDLS and CDR2 is YYNGEE. CDR3 sequence (DNA): TGTGCCAGCAGCGTATCCGGGACAGCAAGGAATCAGCAGTATTTT. It yields the protein CASSVSGTARNQQYF.

There are many counts of this clonotype. The rearrangement joins TRBV6-5 to TRBJ1-1, with a weak D call TRBD1 (5 bases). Germline assignment: CDR1 MNHEY and CDR2 SVGAGI. The CDR3 sequence is 13 residues long. V lost 7 bases and J 0 bases, leaving 9 bases between the germline ends. The CDR3 bases are TGTGCCAGCATAAGACAGATGAACACTGAAGCTTTCTTT. This translates into CASIRQMNTEAFF.

A few counts support this clonotype. The chain is built from TRBV12-3 or TRBV12-4 and TRBJ1-1; no clear D gene. This CDR3 spans 15 amino acids. Trimming cost V 0 bases and J 4 bases, with 12 bases left between them. The CDR3 sequence: CASSLAPLLGTEAFF. The CDR3 DNA follows: TGTGCCAGCAGTTTAGCCCCCTTGTTGGGCACTGAAGCTTTCTTT.

The gene calls are TRBV5-1 and TRBJ1-1; TRBD1 aligns across 8 bases. J gave up 0 bases and V 4 bases, and 5 bases lay outside the gene matches. Germline V CDR1 and CDR2: SGHRS, YFSETQ. CDR3 size: 15 residues. The CDR3 here is CASSERQGMNTEAFF. CDR3 bases: TGCGCCAGCAGCGAGCGACAGGGGATGAACACTGAAGCTTTCTTT.

This clonotype occurred a few times. J is TRBJ1-2 and V is TRBV4-1; 7 bases are shared with TRBD1. V lost 0 bases, J lost 3 bases, and 4 bases stayed unmatched. Germline V gene data show CDR1 as MGHRA and CDR2 as YSYEKL. CDR3 size: 15 residues. CDR3 coding DNA: TGCGCCAGCAGCCAAGATTACAGGGGCTACTATGGCTACACCTTC. Translation gives CASSQDYRGYYGYTF.